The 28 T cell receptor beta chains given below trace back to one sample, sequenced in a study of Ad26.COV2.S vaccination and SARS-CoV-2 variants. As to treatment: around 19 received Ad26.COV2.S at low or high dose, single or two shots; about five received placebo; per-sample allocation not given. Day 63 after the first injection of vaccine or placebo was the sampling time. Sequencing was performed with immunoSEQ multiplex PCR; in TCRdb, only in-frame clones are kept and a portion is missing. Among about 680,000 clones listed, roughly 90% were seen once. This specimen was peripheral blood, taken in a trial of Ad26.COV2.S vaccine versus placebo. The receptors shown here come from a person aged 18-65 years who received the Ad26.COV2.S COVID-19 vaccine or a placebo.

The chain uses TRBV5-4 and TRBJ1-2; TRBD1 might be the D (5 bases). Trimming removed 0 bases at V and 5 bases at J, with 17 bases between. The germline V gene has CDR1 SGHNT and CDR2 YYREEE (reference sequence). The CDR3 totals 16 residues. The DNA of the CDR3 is TGTGCCAGCAGCTTGGGTTCTCGCGGGGCGGGGTATGGCTACACCTTC. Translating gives CASSLGSRGAGYGYTF.

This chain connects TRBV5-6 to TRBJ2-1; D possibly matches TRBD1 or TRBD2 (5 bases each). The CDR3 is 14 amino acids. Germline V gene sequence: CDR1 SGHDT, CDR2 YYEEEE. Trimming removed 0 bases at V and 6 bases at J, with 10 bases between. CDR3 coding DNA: TGTGCCAGCAGCTTGGATGGGGCGGGCAATGAGCAGTTCTTC. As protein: CASSLDGAGNEQFF.

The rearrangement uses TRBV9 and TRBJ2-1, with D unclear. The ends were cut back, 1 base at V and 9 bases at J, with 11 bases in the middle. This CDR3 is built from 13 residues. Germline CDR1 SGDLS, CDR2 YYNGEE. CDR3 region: CASSVSALGEQFF. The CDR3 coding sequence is TGTGCCAGCAGCGTATCGGCCCTCGGTGAGCAGTTCTTC.

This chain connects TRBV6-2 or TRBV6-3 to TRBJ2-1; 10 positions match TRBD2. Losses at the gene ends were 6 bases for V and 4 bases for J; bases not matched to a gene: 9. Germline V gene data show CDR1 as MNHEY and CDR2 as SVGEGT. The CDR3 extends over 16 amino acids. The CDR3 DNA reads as TGTGCCAGCAGCCCCGGGAGCGGGGGGGCTTACAATGAGCAGTTCTTC. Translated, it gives CASSPGSGGAYNEQFF.

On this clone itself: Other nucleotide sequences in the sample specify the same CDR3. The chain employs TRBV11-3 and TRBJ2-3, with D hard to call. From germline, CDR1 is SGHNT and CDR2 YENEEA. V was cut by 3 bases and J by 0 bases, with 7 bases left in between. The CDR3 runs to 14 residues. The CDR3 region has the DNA TGTGCCAGCAGCTTGGCACCGAGCACAGATACGCAGTATTTT. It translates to CASSLAPSTDTQYF.

The CDR3 DNA follows: TGCAGTGCCCTCACTGCGGAAACCCAGTACTTC. Amino acids: CSALTAETQYF. The genes are TRBV20-1 and TRBJ2-5; D unclear. Trimming left V 6 bases short and J 8 bases short, with 13 bases between. The CDR3 is 11 residues long. Germline V lookup: CDR1 DFQATT, CDR2 SNEGSKA (reference sequence).

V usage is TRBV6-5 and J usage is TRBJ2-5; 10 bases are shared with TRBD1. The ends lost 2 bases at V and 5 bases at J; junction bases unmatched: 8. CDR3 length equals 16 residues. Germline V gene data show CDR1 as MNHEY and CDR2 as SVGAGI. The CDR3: CASSYPRDRGGETQYF. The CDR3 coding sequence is TGTGCCAGCAGTTACCCCCGGGACAGGGGTGGGGAGACCCAGTACTTC.

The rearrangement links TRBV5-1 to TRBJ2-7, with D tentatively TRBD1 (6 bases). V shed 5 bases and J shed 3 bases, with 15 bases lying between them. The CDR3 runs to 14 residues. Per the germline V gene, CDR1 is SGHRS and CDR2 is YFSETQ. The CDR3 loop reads CASSPTGIGYEQYF. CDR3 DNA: TGCGCCAGCAGTCCCACAGGGATAGGCTACGAGCAGTACTTC. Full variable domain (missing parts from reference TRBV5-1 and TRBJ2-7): KAGVTQTPRYLIKTRGQQVTLSCSPISGHRSVSWYQQTPGQGLQFLFEYFSETQRNKGNFPGRFSGRQFSNSRSEMNVSTLELGDSALYLCASSPTGIGYEQYFGPGTRLTVT.

The CDR3 region has the DNA TGTGCCAGCAGCCAAGTCCCGGACCCTTCCCCAACCTCTGGGGCCAACGTCCTGACTTTC. Its translation is CASSQVPDPSPTSGANVLTF. This rearrangement joins TRBV4-2 to TRBJ2-6; D gene ambiguous. The CDR3 covers 20 residues. V was shortened by 1 base and J by 0 bases, with 19 bases between the two germline ends. Germline loops: CDR1 LGHNA, CDR2 YNFKEQ.

DNA for the CDR3: TGTGCCAGCAGCCCCGGTGGGAGGGTTGGTACCTACGAGCAGTACTTC. Protein sequence: CASSPGGRVGTYEQYF. The genes are TRBV5-4 and TRBJ2-7; 7 bases agree with TRBD2. V lost 4 bases and J lost 2; bases outside the gene matches: 12. In germline, CDR1 is SGHNT, CDR2 YYREEE (reference sequence). The CDR3 has 16 amino acids.

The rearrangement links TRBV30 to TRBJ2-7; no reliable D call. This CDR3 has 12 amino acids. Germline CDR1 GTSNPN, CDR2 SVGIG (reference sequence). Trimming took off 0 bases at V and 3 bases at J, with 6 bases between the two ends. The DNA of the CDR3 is TGTGCCTGGAGTGTAAGCCTCTACGAGCAGTACTTC. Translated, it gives CAWSVSLYEQYF.

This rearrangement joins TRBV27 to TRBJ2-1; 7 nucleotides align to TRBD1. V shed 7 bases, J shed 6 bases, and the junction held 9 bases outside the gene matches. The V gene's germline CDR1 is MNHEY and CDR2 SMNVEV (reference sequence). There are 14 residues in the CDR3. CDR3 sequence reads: CASTPWTGSNEQFF. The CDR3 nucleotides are TGTGCCAGCACCCCCTGGACAGGCTCCAATGAGCAGTTCTTC.

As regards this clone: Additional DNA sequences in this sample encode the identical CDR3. CDR3 DNA sequence: TGTGCCAGCAGTTACTCGGGCGGAAATCAGCCCCAGCATTTT. Its translation: CASSYSGGNQPQHF. The V gene is TRBV6-2 or TRBV6-3, the J gene TRBJ1-5; D gene uncertain. The CDR3 runs 14 residues. V shed 0 bases and J shed 4 bases, with 7 bases lying between them. Germline assignment: CDR1 MNHEY and CDR2 SVGEGT.

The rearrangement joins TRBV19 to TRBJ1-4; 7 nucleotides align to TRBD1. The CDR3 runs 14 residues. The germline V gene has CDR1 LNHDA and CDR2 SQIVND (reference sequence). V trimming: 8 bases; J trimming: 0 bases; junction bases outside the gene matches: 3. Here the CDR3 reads CASGDRTTNEKLFF. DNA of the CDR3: TGTGCCAGTGGGGACAGAACAACTAATGAAAAACTGTTTTTT.

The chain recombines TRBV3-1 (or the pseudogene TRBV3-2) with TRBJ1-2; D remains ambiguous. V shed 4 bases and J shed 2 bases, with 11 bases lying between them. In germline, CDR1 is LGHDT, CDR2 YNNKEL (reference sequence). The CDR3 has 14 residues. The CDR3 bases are TGTGCCAGCAGCCCCCGGCAGGACAACTATGGCTACACCTTC. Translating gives CASSPRQDNYGYTF.

For the CDR3, the DNA is TGTGCCAGCAGCTTAGGGGACAGGGGTTGGATCGAGCAGTACTTC. This sequence encodes CASSLGDRGWIEQYF. The genes are TRBV7-2 and TRBJ2-7; 10 positions agree with TRBD1. Germline lookup yields CDR1 SGHTA and CDR2 FQGNSA. The CDR3 runs 15 residues. Trimming took 1 base from V and 6 from J; bases not matched to a gene: 6.

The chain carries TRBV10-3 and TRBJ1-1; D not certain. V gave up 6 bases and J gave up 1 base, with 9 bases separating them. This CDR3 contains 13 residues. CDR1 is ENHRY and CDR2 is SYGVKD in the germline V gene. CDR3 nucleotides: TGTGCCATCAGGGGGATGACGAACACTGAAGCTTTCTTT. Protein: CAIRGMTNTEAFF.

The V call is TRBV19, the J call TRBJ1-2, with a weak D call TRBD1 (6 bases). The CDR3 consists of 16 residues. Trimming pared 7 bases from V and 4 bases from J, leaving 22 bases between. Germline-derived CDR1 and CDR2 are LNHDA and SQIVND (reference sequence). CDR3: CASIETGGGGSYGYTF. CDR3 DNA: TGTGCCAGTATTGAGACAGGTGGAGGCGGCAGCTATGGCTACACCTTC.

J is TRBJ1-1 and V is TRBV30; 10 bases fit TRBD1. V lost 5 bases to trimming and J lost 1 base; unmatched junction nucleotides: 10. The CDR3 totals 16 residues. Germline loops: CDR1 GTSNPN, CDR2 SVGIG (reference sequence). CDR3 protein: CAWAARDRGWNTEAFF. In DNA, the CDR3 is TGTGCCTGGGCAGCCCGGGACAGGGGATGGAACACTGAAGCTTTCTTT.

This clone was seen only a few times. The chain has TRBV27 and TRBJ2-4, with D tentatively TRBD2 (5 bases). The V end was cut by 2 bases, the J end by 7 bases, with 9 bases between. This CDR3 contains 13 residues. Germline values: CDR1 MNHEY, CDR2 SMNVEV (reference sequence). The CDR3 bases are TGTGCCAGCAGTTTAACCAGAGGGAACATTCAGTACTTC. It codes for CASSLTRGNIQYF.

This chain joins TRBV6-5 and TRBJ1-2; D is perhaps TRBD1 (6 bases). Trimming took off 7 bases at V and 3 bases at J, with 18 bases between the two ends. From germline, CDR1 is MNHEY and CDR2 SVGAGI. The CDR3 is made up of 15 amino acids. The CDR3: CASTTGTLLHYGYTF. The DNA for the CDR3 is TGTGCCAGCACTACAGGGACTCTCCTCCACTATGGCTACACCTTC.

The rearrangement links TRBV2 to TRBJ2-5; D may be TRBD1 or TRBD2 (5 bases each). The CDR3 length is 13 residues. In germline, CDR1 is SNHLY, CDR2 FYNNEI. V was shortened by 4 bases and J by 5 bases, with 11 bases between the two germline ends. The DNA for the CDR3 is TGTGCCAGCAGTGCGACTTGGGGGGAGACCCAGTACTTC. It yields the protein CASSATWGETQYF.

The CDR3: CASSLTGISTDTQYF. The CDR3 DNA reads TGTGCCAGCAGCTTAACGGGGATCAGCACAGATACGCAGTATTTT. This chain uses TRBV7-3 with TRBJ2-3, with D uncertain. CDR3 length equals 15 residues. The germline V and J ends were trimmed by 0 bases and 0 bases, with 7 bases remaining between them. Germline values: CDR1 SGHTA, CDR2 FQGTGA. The variable domain in full, completed from reference TRBV7-3 and TRBJ2-3, reads GAGVSQTPSNKVTEKGKYVELRCDPISGHTALYWYRQSLGQGPEFLIYFQGTGAADDSGLPNDRFFAVRPEGSVSTLKIQRTERGDSAVYLCASSLTGISTDTQYFGPGTRLTVL.

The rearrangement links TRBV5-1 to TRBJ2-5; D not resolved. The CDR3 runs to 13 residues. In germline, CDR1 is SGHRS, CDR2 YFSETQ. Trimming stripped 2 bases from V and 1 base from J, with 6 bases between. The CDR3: CASSLALQETQYF. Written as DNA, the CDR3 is TGCGCCAGCAGCTTAGCGCTCCAAGAGACCCAGTACTTC.

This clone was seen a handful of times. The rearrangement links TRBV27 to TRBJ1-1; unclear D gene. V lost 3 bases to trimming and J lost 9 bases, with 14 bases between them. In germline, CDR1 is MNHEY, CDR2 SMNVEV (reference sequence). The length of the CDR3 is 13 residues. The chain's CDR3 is CASSFTWRDQAFF. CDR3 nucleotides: TGTGCCAGCAGTTTTACTTGGAGGGATCAAGCTTTCTTT.

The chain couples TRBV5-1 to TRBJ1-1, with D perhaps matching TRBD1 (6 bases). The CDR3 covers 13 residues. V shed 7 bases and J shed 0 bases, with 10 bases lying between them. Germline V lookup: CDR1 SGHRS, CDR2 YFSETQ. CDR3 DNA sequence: TGCGCCAGCTCACAGGGCTTGAACACTGAAGCTTTCTTT. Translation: CASSQGLNTEAFF.

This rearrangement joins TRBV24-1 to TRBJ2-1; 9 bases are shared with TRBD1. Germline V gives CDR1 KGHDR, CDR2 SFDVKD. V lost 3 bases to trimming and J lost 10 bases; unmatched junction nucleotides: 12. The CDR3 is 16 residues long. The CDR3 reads CATSDNRRTGASEQFF. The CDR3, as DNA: TGTGCCACCAGTGATAACCGTAGGACAGGGGCGAGCGAGCAGTTCTTC.

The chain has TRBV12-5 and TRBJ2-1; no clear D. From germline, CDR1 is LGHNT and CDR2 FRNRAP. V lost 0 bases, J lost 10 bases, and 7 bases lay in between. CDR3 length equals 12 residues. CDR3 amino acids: CASGLVSGEQFF. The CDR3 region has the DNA TGTGCTAGTGGTTTGGTATCGGGCGAGCAGTTCTTC.